This entry features one T cell receptor beta chain sequence. Its target is not known. The CDR3 sequence is 13 residues long. V was clipped by 6 bases and J by 4 bases, with 16 bases between them. Germline V lookup: CDR1 DFQATT, CDR2 SNEGSKA (reference sequence). The data are from a study of identical twins. Study-level results: The study found weaker excess twin sharing in beta out-of-frame sequences.

TCRdb reprocessed the 5' RACE reads with MiXCR, giving one entry per CDR3 protein. The sample consists of around 570,000 distinct CDR3 sequences, around 9.6% of them appearing once. Another study also made use of these data, one on yellow fever vaccine responses in identical twins.

The sequence derives from a woman aged 18-30 years in good health. Sequenced material: PBMCs. The V call is TRBV20-1, the J call TRBJ2-7; possible D gene TRBD2, 6 bases. CDR3 region: CSADPAAGYEQYF. The CDR3 DNA follows: TGCAGTGCCGACCCGGCGGCGGGGTACGAGCAGTACTTC.